This T cell receptor beta chain was sequenced in a study of radiotherapy plus CTLA-4 blockade in lung cancer. The CDR3 covers 14 residues. Germline CDR1 is SGHRS and CDR2 is YFSETQ. V was cut by 4 bases and J by 0 bases, with 11 bases left in between. Libraries were prepared by immunoSEQ multiplex PCR; TCRdb keeps only in-frame clonotypes and omits some of them. Here the sample spans roughly 59,000 clones, approximately 70% being singletons. Sequenced here: peripheral blood, sampled from a patient treated with radiotherapy plus ipilimumab. The sequence was collected from a human donor with non-small cell lung cancer whose response to radiotherapy plus ipilimumab could not be evaluated. The chain employs TRBV5-1 and TRBJ2-7; tentative D call: TRBD1 (5 bases). CDR3 in amino acids: CASSQSRASYEQYF. CDR3 in DNA: TGCGCCAGCAGCCAAAGCAGGGCCTCCTACGAGCAGTACTTC.